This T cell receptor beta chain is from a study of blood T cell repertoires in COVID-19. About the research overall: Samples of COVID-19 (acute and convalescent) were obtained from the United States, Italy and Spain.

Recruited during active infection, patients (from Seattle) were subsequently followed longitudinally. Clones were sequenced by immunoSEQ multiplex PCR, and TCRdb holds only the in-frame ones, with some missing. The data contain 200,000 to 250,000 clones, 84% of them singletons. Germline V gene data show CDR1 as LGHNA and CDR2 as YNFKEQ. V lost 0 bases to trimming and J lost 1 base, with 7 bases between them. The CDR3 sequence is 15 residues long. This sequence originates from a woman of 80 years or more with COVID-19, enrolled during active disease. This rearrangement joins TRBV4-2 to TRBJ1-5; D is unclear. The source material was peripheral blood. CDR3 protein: CASSQDEGSNQPQHF. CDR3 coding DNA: TGTGCCAGCAGCCAAGATGAGGGAAGCAATCAGCCCCAGCATTTT.